This T cell receptor (beta chain) was recorded in a study of OX40 agonist ivuxolimab in advanced cancers. Study-level results: Among T cells, CD8+ cells averaged more expanded clones than CD4+ cells.

The germline gives CDR1 MNHEY, CDR2 SMNVEV (reference sequence). The V gene lost 5 bases and the J gene lost 1 base, with 14 bases spanning the gap. This CDR3 is 15 amino acids long. The table lists this clone with a count of one. Its antigen is undetermined. Profiling relied on immunoSEQ multiplex PCR, and the TCRdb table lists in-frame clones only, not all of them. The profile shows over 85,000 clones, roughly 90% of them singletons. The chain has TRBV27 and TRBJ1-1; D gene ambiguous. The sequencing here drew on CD4+ or CD8+ T cells sorted from blood, taken in a trial of the OX40 agonist ivuxolimab. The receptor comes from an adult with an advanced solid tumor such as melanoma, head and neck, liver or kidney cancer. The CDR3 reads CASSLNGGRNTEAFF. DNA for the CDR3: TGTGCCAGCAGTCTAAACGGTGGAAGGAACACTGAAGCTTTCTTT.